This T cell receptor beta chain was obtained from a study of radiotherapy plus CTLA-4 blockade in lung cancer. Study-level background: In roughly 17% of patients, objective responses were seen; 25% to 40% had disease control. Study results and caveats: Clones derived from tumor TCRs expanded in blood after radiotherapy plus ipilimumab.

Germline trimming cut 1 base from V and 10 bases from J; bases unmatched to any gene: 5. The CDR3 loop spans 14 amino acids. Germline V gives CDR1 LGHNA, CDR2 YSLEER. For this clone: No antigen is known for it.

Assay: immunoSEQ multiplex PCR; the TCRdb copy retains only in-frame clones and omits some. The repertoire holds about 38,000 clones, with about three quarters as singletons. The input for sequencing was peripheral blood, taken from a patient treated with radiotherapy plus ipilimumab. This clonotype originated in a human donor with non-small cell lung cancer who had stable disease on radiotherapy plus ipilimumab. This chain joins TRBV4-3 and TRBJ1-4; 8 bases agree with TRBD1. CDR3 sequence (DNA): TGCGCCAGCAGCCAAGTCGGACAGGGCGTAAAACTGTTTTTT. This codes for CASSQVGQGVKLFF.